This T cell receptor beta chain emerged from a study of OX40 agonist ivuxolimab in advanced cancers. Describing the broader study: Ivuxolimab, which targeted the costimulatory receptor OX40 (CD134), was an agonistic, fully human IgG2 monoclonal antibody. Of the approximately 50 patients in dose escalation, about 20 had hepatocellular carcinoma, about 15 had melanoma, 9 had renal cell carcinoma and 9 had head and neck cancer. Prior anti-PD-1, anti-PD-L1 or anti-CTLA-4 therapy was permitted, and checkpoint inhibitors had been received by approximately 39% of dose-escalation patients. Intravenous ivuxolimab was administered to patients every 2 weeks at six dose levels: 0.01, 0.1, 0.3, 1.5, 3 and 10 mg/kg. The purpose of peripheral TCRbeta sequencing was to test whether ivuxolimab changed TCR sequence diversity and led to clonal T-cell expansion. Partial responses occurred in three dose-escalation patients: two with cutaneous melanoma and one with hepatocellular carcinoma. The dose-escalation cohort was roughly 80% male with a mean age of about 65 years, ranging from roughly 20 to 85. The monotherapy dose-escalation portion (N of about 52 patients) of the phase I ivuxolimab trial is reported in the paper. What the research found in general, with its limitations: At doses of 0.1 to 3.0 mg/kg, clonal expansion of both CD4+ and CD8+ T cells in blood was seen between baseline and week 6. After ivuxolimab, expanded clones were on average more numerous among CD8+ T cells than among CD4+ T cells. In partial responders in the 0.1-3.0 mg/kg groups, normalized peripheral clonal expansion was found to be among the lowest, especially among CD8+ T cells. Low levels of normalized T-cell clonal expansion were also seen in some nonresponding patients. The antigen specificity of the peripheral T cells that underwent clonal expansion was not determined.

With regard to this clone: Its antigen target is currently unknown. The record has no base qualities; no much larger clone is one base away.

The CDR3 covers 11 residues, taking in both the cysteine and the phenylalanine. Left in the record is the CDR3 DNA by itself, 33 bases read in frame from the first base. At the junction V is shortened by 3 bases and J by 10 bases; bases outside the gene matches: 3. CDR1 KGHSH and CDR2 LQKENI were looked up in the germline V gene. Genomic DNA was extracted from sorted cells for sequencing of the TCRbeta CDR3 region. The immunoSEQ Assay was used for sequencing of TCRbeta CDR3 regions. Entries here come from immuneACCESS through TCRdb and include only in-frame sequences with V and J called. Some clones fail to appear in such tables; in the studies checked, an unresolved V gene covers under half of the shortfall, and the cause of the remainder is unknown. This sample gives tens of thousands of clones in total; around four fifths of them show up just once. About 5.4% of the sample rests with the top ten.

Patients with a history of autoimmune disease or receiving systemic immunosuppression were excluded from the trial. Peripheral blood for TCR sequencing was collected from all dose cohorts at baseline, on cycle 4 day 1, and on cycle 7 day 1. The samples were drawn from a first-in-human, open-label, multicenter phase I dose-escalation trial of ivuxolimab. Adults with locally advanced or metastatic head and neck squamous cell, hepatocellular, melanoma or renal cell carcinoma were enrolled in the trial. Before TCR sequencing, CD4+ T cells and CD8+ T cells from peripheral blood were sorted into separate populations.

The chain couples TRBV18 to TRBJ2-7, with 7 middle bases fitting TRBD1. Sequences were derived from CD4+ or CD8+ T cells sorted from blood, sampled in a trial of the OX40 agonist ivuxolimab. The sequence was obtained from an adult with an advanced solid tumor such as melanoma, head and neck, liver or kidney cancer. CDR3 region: CASSPGDRQYF. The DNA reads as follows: TGTGCCAGCTCACCCGGGGACAGACAGTACTTC.